This entry concerns a single TCR beta chain. Its antigen is unidentified. The data were taken from a study of cytomegalovirus exposure and HLA in healthy donors. PCR employed 60 Vbeta and 13 Jbeta primers. Clones were read by immunoSEQ multiplex PCR, and TCRdb kept only the in-frame ones, dropping some. This table has about 98,000 clones, around 70% appearing once. Germline CDR1 and CDR2: MGHRA and YSYEKL. V shed 2 bases and J shed 7 bases, with 11 bases lying between them. This CDR3 is built from 14 residues. Findings and limits, study-wide: Reportedly, HLA-A and HLA-B alleles of most subjects were accurately predicted from TCR beta. Usually a TCR sequence was rare, but some public TCRs were found in many donors.

Material: PBMCs. V is TRBV4-1 and J is TRBJ2-2, with a tentative D call TRBD2 (5 bases). The TCR originated in a female donor in good health and CMV-seronegative. CDR3 sequence (DNA): TGCGCCAGCAGCCAAACCGGAGGAGGCGGGGAGCTGTTTTTT. This translates into CASSQTGGGGELFF.